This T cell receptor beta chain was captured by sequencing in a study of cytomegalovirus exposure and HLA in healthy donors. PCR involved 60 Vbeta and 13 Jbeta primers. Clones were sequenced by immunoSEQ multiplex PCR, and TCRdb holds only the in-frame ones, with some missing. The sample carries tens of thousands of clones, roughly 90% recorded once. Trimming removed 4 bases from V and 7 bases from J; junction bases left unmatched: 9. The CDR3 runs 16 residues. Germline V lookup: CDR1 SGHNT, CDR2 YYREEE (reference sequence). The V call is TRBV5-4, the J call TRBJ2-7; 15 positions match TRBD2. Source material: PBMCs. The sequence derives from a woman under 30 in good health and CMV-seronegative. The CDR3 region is CASSAFRTSGRGEQYF. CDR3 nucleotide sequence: TGTGCCAGCAGCGCTTTCCGGACTAGCGGGAGGGGTGAGCAGTACTTC.